This note documents a single T cell receptor beta chain sequence. This CDR3 comprises 15 residues. V was trimmed by 1 base and J by 2 bases, leaving 11 bases between them. The V gene's germline CDR1 is SGHRS and CDR2 YFSETQ. The data derive from a study of OX40 agonist ivuxolimab in advanced cancers. Study summary: Every 2 weeks, patients received ivuxolimab intravenously, dosed at 0.01 to 10 mg/kg. Participants could have had prior anti-PD-1, anti-PD-L1 or anti-CTLA-4 therapy, and roughly 39% had some.

Assay: immunoSEQ multiplex PCR; the TCRdb copy retains only in-frame clones and omits some. The sample carries about 19,000 clones, about 76% recorded once. Sequenced material: CD4+ or CD8+ T cells sorted from blood, taken in a trial of the OX40 agonist ivuxolimab. This sequence joins TRBV5-1 and TRBJ2-3; tentative D call: TRBD2 (5 bases). The source of this sequence is an adult with an advanced solid tumor such as melanoma, head and neck, liver or kidney cancer. CDR3 DNA: TGCGCCAGCAGCTTGTGGCGGGTACCCACAGATACGCAGTATTTT. Translated, it gives CASSLWRVPTDTQYF. The full variable domain, its missing parts supplied by reference TRBV5-1 and TRBJ2-3, is KAGVTQTPRYLIKTRGQQVTLSCSPISGHRSVSWYQQTPGQGLQFLFEYFSETQRNKGNFPGRFSGRQFSNSRSEMNVSTLELGDSALYLCASSLWRVPTDTQYFGPGTRLTVL.